These 9 T cell receptor beta chains were sequenced from one sample in a study of shared clonotypes between healthy human individuals. The assay was immunoSEQ multiplex PCR, and TCRdb's table has in-frame clones only and misses some. The sample yields approximately 510,000 clones, roughly 78% seen once. Material: PBMCs. These receptors came from a woman aged 40 to 50 in good health. Some clones in this sample may be carry-over from other donors' samples.

This rearrangement joins TRBV9 to TRBJ2-1; 9 nucleotides line up with TRBD2. V lost 0 bases, J lost 9 bases, and 7 bases stayed unmatched. CDR1 and CDR2 (germline): SGDLS, YYNGEE. This CDR3 is built from 15 residues. For the CDR3, the DNA is TGTGCCAGCAGCGTAGCTCGGCTAGCGGGGAGTGAGCAGTTCTTC. Translating it yields CASSVARLAGSEQFF.

The CDR3 region has the DNA TGTGCCAGCAGCCGGGGATCCGCAGGGACTAATGAAAAACTGTTTTTT. As protein: CASSRGSAGTNEKLFF. This chain connects TRBV9 to TRBJ1-4, with D possibly matching TRBD1 (5 bases). CDR1 is SGDLS and CDR2 is YYNGEE in the germline V gene. This CDR3 is 16 amino acids long. Trimming removed 4 bases at V and 2 bases at J, with 15 bases between.

The rearrangement links TRBV2 to TRBJ2-3; weak D call: TRBD1 (5 bases). This CDR3 has 15 residues. Germline lookup yields CDR1 SNHLY and CDR2 FYNNEI. Trimming left V 7 bases short and J 3 bases short, with 17 bases between. This CDR3 reads CASTPGQGLTDTQYF. The CDR3, as DNA: TGTGCCAGCACCCCCGGGCAGGGCTTAACAGATACGCAGTATTTT.

As concerns this clone: The same CDR3 is also encoded by other DNA sequences in this sample. The V call is TRBV11-2, the J call TRBJ2-1; TRBD1 aligns across 10 bases. V lost 5 bases, J lost 2 bases, and 3 bases stayed unmatched. Per the germline V gene, CDR1 is SGHAT and CDR2 is FQNNGV. The CDR3 is made up of 15 amino acids. CDR3 nucleotide sequence: TGTGCCAGCAGCAGGGACAGGGGCACCTACAATGAGCAGTTCTTC. Protein product: CASSRDRGTYNEQFF.

As for this clone: One end of the junction does not line up with germline, which may come from a read error. The chain employs TRBV5-1 and TRBJ2-7; D call uncertain. The CDR3 loop spans 12 amino acids. The germline V gene has CDR1 SGHRS and CDR2 YFSETQ. The CDR3 sequence is CASSLEGRKFDF. CDR3 nucleotides: TGCGCCAGCAGCTTGGAAGGCAGGAAGTTTGACTTC. The full variable domain, its missing parts supplied by reference TRBV5-1 and TRBJ2-7, is KAGVTQTPRYLIKTRGQQVTLSCSPISGHRSVSWYQQTPGQGLQFLFEYFSETQRNKGNFPGRFSGRQFSNSRSEMNVSTLELGDSALYLCASSLEGRKFDFGPGTRLTVT.

The chain uses TRBV7-3 and TRBJ2-5, with D possibly matching TRBD2 (6 bases). Deletions cut 4 bases from V and 3 bases from J, with 15 bases between. The CDR3 is 15 residues long. Germline lookup yields CDR1 SGHTA and CDR2 FQGTGA. This chain's CDR3 is CASSSPGTSEETQYF. The DNA of the CDR3 is TGTGCCAGCAGCTCCCCGGGGACTTCGGAAGAGACCCAGTACTTC.

This chain connects TRBV4-3 to TRBJ1-3, with a possible D match to TRBD1 (5 bases). The CDR3 totals 12 residues. The ends were cut back, 2 bases at V and 8 bases at J, with 7 bases in the middle. Germline CDR1 is LGHNA and CDR2 is YSLEER. The CDR3 is CASSQTGDTIYF. The CDR3 DNA follows: TGCGCCAGCAGCCAAACGGGGGACACCATATATTTT.

This chain links TRBV2 with TRBJ2-5, with 7 bases that match TRBD2. Unmatched junction bases numbered 11, after V lost 3 bases and J lost 4 bases. Germline V lookup: CDR1 SNHLY, CDR2 FYNNEI. The CDR3 is 16 residues long. In nucleotides, the CDR3 is TGTGCCAGCAGTGATCCGGACGGACTAGTTGGAGAGACCCAGTACTTC. Amino acids: CASSDPDGLVGETQYF.

This chain joins TRBV10-3 and TRBJ2-3; the D is unclear. The length of the CDR3 is 12 residues. Germline V CDR1 and CDR2: ENHRY, SYGVKD. Trimming stripped 1 base from V and 4 bases from J, with 3 bases between. Written as DNA, the CDR3 is TGTGCCATCAGTGAGTGGGCAGATACGCAGTATTTT. Translation gives CAISEWADTQYF.